These 25 T cell receptor beta chains were all obtained from the same sample, sequenced in a study of response to subunit inactivated influenza vaccine (dated by TCRdb to 2016 to 2018). Receptor libraries were prepared by RT-PCR. Reads for this sample came from an Illumina HiSeq 2500. TCRdb reprocessing: public reads trimmed at Q25 with fastp, clones called with MiXCR, in-frame beta chains kept. When rows share a CDR3 protein, they turn into one entry using the most common DNA and genes. The sample profile shows around 520,000 distinct CDR3 sequences; 25% of them were found once. The top ten hold approximately 2% of the sample. Material: CD4+ T cells sorted from PBMCs, obtained more than 4 days after vaccination. These receptors were collected from a man aged 45-65 years who received an inactivated influenza vaccine. Donor details come from another sample of the same person, matched by shared clones.

The V call is TRBV5-1, the J call TRBJ2-3, with 8 bases identical to TRBD1. The CDR3 runs to 16 residues. From germline, CDR1 is SGHRS and CDR2 YFSETQ. Trimming took 0 bases from V and 3 from J; bases not matched to a gene: 6. DNA of the CDR3: TGCGCCAGCAGCTTGGCCTCGGGGACAGGAACAGATACGCAGTATTTT. It is translated as CASSLASGTGTDTQYF.

This clonotype was observed a handful of times. The rearrangement links TRBV12-3 or TRBV12-4 to TRBJ2-2; D call uncertain. The germline V and J ends were trimmed by 3 bases and 1 base, with 3 bases remaining between them. The CDR3 has 13 amino acids. CDR3 amino acids: CASSFMNTGELFF. The CDR3 DNA follows: TGTGCCAGCAGTTTTATGAACACCGGGGAGCTGTTTTTT.

The chain carries TRBV4-2 and TRBJ2-4; no clear D gene. Germline V CDR1 and CDR2: LGHNA, YNFKEQ. This CDR3 is 17 amino acids long. Trimming removed 0 bases from V and 0 bases from J, with 12 bases in between. The chain's CDR3 is CASSQDNTQVAKNIQYF. The CDR3 coding sequence is TGTGCCAGCAGCCAAGATAATACCCAGGTAGCCAAAAACATTCAGTACTTC.

The chain uses TRBV20-1 and TRBJ2-1; 14 bases agree with TRBD2. Germline V gene data show CDR1 as DFQATT and CDR2 as SNEGSKA (reference sequence). The CDR3 totals 15 residues. After removal of 2 bases from V and 12 bases from J, the junction contained 9 bases not matched to a gene. DNA of the CDR3: TGCAGTGCTAGAATGGCGACTAGCGGGAGGGCCGGGCAGTTCTTC. It is translated as CSARMATSGRAGQFF.

The table lists this clonotype with a few counts. The chain is built from TRBV5-1 and TRBJ2-6, with a possible D match to TRBD2 (6 bases). The CDR3 sequence is 16 residues long. The V gene's germline CDR1 is SGHRS and CDR2 YFSETQ. V lost 6 bases and J lost 0, with 13 bases in between. CDR3 region: CASKRDLHSGANVLTF. The CDR3 DNA reads as TGCGCCAGCAAGAGGGACTTACACTCTGGGGCCAACGTCCTGACTTTC. Supplemented by reference TRBV5-1 and TRBJ2-6, the full variable domain reads KAGVTQTPRYLIKTRGQQVTLSCSPISGHRSVSWYQQTPGQGLQFLFEYFSETQRNKGNFPGRFSGRQFSNSRSEMNVSTLELGDSALYLCASKRDLHSGANVLTFGAGSRLTVL.

This chain links TRBV6-1 with TRBJ2-7, with D uncertain. CDR3 size: 16 residues. Germline values: CDR1 MNHNS, CDR2 SASEGT. V lost 5 bases and J 0 bases, leaving 17 bases between the germline ends. The CDR3 DNA reads as TGTGCCAGCAGTATGTCCGGGCCGGCCGGCTCCTACGAGCAGTACTTC. Translation gives CASSMSGPAGSYEQYF.

The CDR3 sequence is CASSLMGGREQYF. Written as DNA, the CDR3 is TGTGCCAGCAGTCTTATGGGGGGGCGAGAGCAGTACTTC. This chain joins TRBV16 and TRBJ2-7; the D gene is possibly TRBD2 (7 bases). Germline values: CDR1 KGHSY, CDR2 FQNENV. CDR3 length equals 13 residues. V was cut by 6 bases and J by 7 bases, with 16 bases left in between.

The V call is TRBV6-2 or TRBV6-3, the J call TRBJ1-2; D not certain. The CDR3 is made up of 11 amino acids. The germline V gene encodes CDR1 MNHEY and CDR2 SVGEGT. CDR3 sequence: CITSGVGGYTF. CDR3 sequence (DNA): TGTATTACCAGCGGCGTCGGAGGCTACACCTTC.

The chain recombines TRBV20-1 with TRBJ2-7, with 8 bases lining up with TRBD2. The V gene end was trimmed by 6 bases and the J gene end by 5 bases; junction bases not matched to a gene: 15. Germline values: CDR1 DFQATT, CDR2 SNEGSKA (reference sequence). The CDR3 has 15 residues. The CDR3 protein is CSAQPAAGGGDEQYF. The CDR3 DNA is TGCAGTGCCCAACCTGCGGCGGGGGGCGGCGACGAGCAGTACTTC.

The chain uses TRBV12-3 or TRBV12-4 and TRBJ1-6; D perhaps matches TRBD1 (6 bases). The CDR3 is 15 amino acids. V was trimmed by 2 bases and J by 10 bases, leaving 15 bases between them. This chain's CDR3 is CASSLLGQGLSPLHF. Written as DNA, the CDR3 is TGTGCCAGCAGTTTACTGGGGCAGGGGCTATCACCCCTCCACTTT.

The rearrangement links TRBV20-1 to TRBJ2-5, with 9 bases matching TRBD1. V was pared by 2 bases and J by 3 bases, with 1 base of the junction left unmatched. The germline gives CDR1 DFQATT, CDR2 SNEGSKA (reference sequence). The CDR3 covers 13 residues. The DNA of the CDR3 is TGCAGTGCTAGAAGGACAGGGGAAGAGACCCAGTACTTC. Its translation: CSARRTGEETQYF.

This clonotype was seen only a few times. The chain has TRBV5-1 and TRBJ2-7; 8 bases align to TRBD1. V dropped 5 bases and J dropped 6; count of bases not matched to a gene: 13. This CDR3 spans 15 amino acids. Germline-derived CDR1 and CDR2 are SGHRS and YFSETQ. This CDR3 reads CASRYSGQGSIEQYF. Here the CDR3 DNA reads TGCGCCAGCAGATATTCCGGACAGGGCTCCATCGAGCAGTACTTC. The full variable domain, in which reference TRBV5-1 and TRBJ2-7 provide the parts outside the CDR3, is KAGVTQTPRYLIKTRGQQVTLSCSPISGHRSVSWYQQTPGQGLQFLFEYFSETQRNKGNFPGRFSGRQFSNSRSEMNVSTLELGDSALYLCASRYSGQGSIEQYFGPGTRLTVT.

This clonotype was seen only a few times. This rearrangement joins TRBV12-3 or TRBV12-4 to TRBJ2-7; D may be TRBD1 or TRBD2 (5 bases each). The V gene lost 5 bases and the J gene lost 2 bases, with 19 bases spanning the gap. This CDR3 is built from 16 residues. The CDR3 region is CASSPPSWGKPYEQYF. The CDR3 nucleotides read TGTGCCAGCAGTCCCCCCAGTTGGGGGAAACCCTACGAGCAGTACTTC.

There are a few counts of this clonotype. V usage is TRBV5-1 and J usage is TRBJ1-2, with TRBD1 identical over 9 bases. Unmatched junction bases numbered 7, after V lost 3 bases and J lost 4 bases. The CDR3 runs to 15 residues. Germline V lookup: CDR1 SGHRS, CDR2 YFSETQ. This chain's CDR3 is CASSSTTGGAYGYTF. The CDR3 region has the DNA TGCGCCAGCAGCTCCACAACAGGGGGCGCCTATGGCTACACCTTC.

This clonotype was counted only a few times. This chain uses TRBV4-2 with TRBJ2-5, with D maybe TRBD1 (5 bases). Germline assignment: CDR1 LGHNA and CDR2 YNFKEQ. The CDR3 extends over 17 amino acids. Trimming removed 2 bases at V and 4 bases at J, with 20 bases between. The CDR3 coding sequence is TGTGCCAGCAGCCAATCACTCCGACAGAGGATCTCAGAGACCCAGTACTTC. Its translation: CASSQSLRQRISETQYF.

The chain uses TRBV20-1 and TRBJ2-7, with 9 bases lining up with TRBD1. With 1 base clipped from V and 1 base from J, the junction kept 2 bases outside the gene matches. CDR3 size: 14 residues. Germline V gene data show CDR1 as DFQATT and CDR2 as SNEGSKA (reference sequence). CDR3 in amino acids: CSARAGQGSYEQYF. The CDR3 DNA is TGCAGTGCTAGAGCGGGACAGGGTTCCTACGAGCAGTACTTC.

The J gene is TRBJ2-1, the V gene TRBV6-2 or TRBV6-3; a weak D match, TRBD2 (7 bases). The CDR3 has 16 residues. Germline V gene data show CDR1 as MNHEY and CDR2 as SVGEGT. V was pared by 6 bases and J by 8 bases, with 23 bases between. As DNA, the CDR3 is TGTGCCAGCAGACCAACCACGGGGGGCCAGGTACATGAGCAGTTCTTC. Translated, it gives CASRPTTGGQVHEQFF.

The chain links TRBV6-5 to TRBJ1-5; D perhaps matches TRBD1 (5 bases). With 7 bases removed from V and 3 bases from J, the gap between germline ends came to 22 bases. The CDR3 runs to 17 residues. From germline, CDR1 is MNHEY and CDR2 SVGAGI. CDR3 in amino acids: CASNFVQGRTDNQPQHF. For the CDR3, the DNA is TGTGCCAGCAATTTCGTGCAGGGACGTACTGACAATCAGCCCCAGCATTTT.

The table lists this clonotype with a few counts. This sequence joins TRBV20-1 and TRBJ2-7, with a weak D call TRBD2 (5 bases). Trimming removed 0 bases from V and 1 base from J, with 13 bases in between. This CDR3 has 15 residues. CDR1 and CDR2 from the germline V gene are DFQATT and SNEGSKA (reference sequence). Written as DNA, the CDR3 is TGCAGTGCTAGAGATTACCGGGGAAGGTCCTACGAGCAGTACTTC. Its protein product is CSARDYRGRSYEQYF.

This chain uses TRBV7-3 with TRBJ2-1; 9 nucleotides match TRBD2. V shed 5 bases and J 3 bases; nucleotides not matched to a gene: 5. CDR1 is SGHTA and CDR2 is FQGTGA in the germline V gene. The CDR3 runs 15 residues. The CDR3 region is CASSLAGTYYNEQFF. DNA for the CDR3: TGTGCCAGCAGCCTAGCGGGGACCTACTACAATGAGCAGTTCTTC.

This clonotype was found a few times. This sequence joins TRBV9 and TRBJ1-2; D remains ambiguous. This CDR3 region has 12 residues. The V end was cut by 0 bases, the J end by 5 bases, with 5 bases between. The germline gives CDR1 SGDLS, CDR2 YYNGEE. The CDR3 sequence: CASSVAGYGYTF. Here the CDR3 DNA reads TGTGCCAGCAGCGTAGCCGGGTATGGCTACACCTTC.

The V gene is TRBV5-1, the J gene TRBJ1-6; the match to TRBD1 covers 9 bases. With V trimmed by 0 bases and J by 8 bases, 6 bases remained unmatched. Germline V gene sequence: CDR1 SGHRS, CDR2 YFSETQ. The CDR3 spans 16 residues. The CDR3 spells CASSLDLGQGDSPLHF. In DNA form, the CDR3 reads TGCGCCAGCAGCTTGGATCTGGGACAGGGTGATTCACCCCTCCACTTT.

V and J are TRBV7-2 and TRBJ1-6; D remains unclear. V was pared by 3 bases and J by 5 bases, with 2 bases between. Germline assignment: CDR1 SGHTA and CDR2 FQGNSA. The CDR3 spans 12 residues. This chain's CDR3 is CASSFNNSPLHF. The CDR3 bases are TGTGCCAGCAGCTTCAATAATTCACCCCTCCACTTT.

A few counts support this clonotype. V is TRBV29-1 and J is TRBJ1-5; no clear D. This CDR3 comprises 14 residues. Germline V gene lookup returns CDR1 SQVTM and CDR2 ANQGSEA. Trimming took off 6 bases at V and 4 bases at J, with 16 bases between the two ends. This CDR3 reads CSVSPDGINQPQHF. The CDR3 DNA reads as TGCAGCGTCTCACCCGACGGGATAAATCAGCCCCAGCATTTT.

The rearrangement links TRBV5-1 to TRBJ1-2; a weak D match, TRBD1 (5 bases). The CDR3 sequence is 15 residues long. The germline V gene encodes CDR1 SGHRS and CDR2 YFSETQ. Trimming left V 4 bases short and J 7 bases short, with 20 bases between. The CDR3 region has the DNA TGCGCCAGCAGCACAGCCTTGAGAGGGGCGGGTGGCTACACCTTC. Its translation: CASSTALRGAGGYTF. The full variable domain, with the rest looked up from reference TRBV5-1 and TRBJ1-2, is KAGVTQTPRYLIKTRGQQVTLSCSPISGHRSVSWYQQTPGQGLQFLFEYFSETQRNKGNFPGRFSGRQFSNSRSEMNVSTLELGDSALYLCASSTALRGAGGYTFGSGTRLTVV.